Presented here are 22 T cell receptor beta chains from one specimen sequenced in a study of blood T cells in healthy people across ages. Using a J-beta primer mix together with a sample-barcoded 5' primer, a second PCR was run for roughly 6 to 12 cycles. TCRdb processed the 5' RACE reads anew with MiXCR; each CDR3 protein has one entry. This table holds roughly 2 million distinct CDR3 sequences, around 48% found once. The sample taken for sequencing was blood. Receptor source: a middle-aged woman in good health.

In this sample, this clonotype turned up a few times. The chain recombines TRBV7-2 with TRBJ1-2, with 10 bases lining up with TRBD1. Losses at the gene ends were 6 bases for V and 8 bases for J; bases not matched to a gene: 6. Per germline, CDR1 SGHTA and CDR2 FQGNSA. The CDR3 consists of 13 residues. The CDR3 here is CASRLDRGQGYTF. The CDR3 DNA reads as TGTGCCAGCAGGCTCGACAGGGGGCAAGGCTACACCTTC.

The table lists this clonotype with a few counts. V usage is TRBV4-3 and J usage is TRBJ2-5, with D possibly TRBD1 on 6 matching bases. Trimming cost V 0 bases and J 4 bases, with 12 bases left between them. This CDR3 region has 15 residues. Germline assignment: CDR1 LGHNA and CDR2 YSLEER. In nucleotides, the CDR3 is TGCGCCAGCAGCCAAGATCCACAGGGCGGAGAGACCCAGTACTTC. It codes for CASSQDPQGGETQYF.

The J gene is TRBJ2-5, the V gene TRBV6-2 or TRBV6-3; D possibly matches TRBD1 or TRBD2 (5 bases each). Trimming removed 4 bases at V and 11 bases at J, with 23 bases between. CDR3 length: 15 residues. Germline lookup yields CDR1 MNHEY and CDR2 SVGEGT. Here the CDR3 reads CASSFAGTVVHEQYF. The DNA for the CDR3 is TGTGCCAGCAGTTTTGCAGGGACGGTCGTGCATGAGCAGTACTTC.

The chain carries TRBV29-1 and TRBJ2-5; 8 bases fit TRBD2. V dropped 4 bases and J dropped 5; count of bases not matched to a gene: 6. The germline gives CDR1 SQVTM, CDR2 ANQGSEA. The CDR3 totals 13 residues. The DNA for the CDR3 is TGCAGCGTTGCGAGCCCTAGCGGGGAGACCCAGTACTTC. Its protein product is CSVASPSGETQYF. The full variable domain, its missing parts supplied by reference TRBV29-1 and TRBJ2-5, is SAVISQKPSRDICQRGTSLTIQCQVDSQVTMMFWYRQQPGQSLTLIATANQGSEATYESGFVIDKFPISRPNLTFSTLTVSNMSPEDSSIYLCSVASPSGETQYFGPGTRLLVL.

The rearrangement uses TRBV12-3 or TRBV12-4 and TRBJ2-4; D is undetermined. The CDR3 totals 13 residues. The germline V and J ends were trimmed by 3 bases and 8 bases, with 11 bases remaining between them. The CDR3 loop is CASSFVLWDIQYF. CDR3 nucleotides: TGTGCCAGCAGTTTTGTGTTGTGGGACATTCAGTACTTC.

CDR3 nucleotides: TGTGCCAGCTCTCCTTCCAGCGGGGTCGGCGCGTACGAGCAGTACTTC. Protein sequence: CASSPSSGVGAYEQYF. J is TRBJ2-5 and V is TRBV7-2; 7 bases fit TRBD2. The end of the DNA aligns better with TRBJ2-7, so the J call may be wrong. The CDR3 consists of 16 residues. Germline CDR1 SGHTA, CDR2 FQGNSA.

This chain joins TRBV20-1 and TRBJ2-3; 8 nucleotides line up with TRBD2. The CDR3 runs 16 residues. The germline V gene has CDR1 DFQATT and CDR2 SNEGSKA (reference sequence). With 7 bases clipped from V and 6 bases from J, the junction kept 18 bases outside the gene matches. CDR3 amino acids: CSETLAGNDKMDTQYF. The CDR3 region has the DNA TGCAGTGAAACATTAGCGGGGAACGACAAGATGGATACGCAGTATTTT.

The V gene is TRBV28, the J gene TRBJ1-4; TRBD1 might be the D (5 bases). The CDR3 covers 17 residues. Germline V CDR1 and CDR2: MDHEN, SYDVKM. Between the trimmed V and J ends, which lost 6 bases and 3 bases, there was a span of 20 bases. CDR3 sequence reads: CASSAPPAGRANEKLFF. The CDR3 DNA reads TGTGCCAGCAGCGCCCCCCCCGCAGGGAGGGCTAATGAAAAACTGTTTTTT.

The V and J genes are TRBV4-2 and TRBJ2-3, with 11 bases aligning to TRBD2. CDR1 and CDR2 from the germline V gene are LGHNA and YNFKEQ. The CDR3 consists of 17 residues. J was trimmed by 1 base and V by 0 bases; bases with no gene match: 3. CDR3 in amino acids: CASSQDLLAGGTDTQYF. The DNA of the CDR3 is TGTGCCAGCAGCCAAGATTTACTAGCGGGGGGCACAGATACGCAGTATTTT.

The CDR3 is CASSYDRGASNEKLFF. The CDR3 DNA reads TGTGCCAGCTCTTACGACAGGGGGGCGTCTAATGAAAAACTGTTTTTT. The rearrangement uses TRBV18 and TRBJ1-4; 9 bases agree with TRBD1. Germline CDR1 and CDR2: KGHSH and LQKENI. Germline trimming cut 6 bases from V and 3 bases from J; bases unmatched to any gene: 8. The CDR3 is 16 residues long.

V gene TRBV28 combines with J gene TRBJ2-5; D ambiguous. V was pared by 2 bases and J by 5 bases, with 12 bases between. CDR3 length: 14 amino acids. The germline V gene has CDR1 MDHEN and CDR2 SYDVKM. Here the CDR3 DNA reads TGTGCCAGCAGTTTAGACAACGGGTGGGAGACCCAGTACTTC. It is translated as CASSLDNGWETQYF.

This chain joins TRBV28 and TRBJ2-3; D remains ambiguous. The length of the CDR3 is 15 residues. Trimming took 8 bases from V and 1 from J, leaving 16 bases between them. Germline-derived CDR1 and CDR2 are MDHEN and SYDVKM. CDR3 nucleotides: TGTGCCAGCTCGAGACAAACTGGGGGCACAGATACGCAGTATTTT. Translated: CASSRQTGGTDTQYF.

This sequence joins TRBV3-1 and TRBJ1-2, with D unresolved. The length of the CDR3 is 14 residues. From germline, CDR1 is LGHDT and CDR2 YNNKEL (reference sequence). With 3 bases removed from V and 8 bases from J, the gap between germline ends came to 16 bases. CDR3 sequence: CASSHLTSVEGYTF. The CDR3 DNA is TGTGCCAGCAGCCACCTGACCTCAGTGGAAGGCTACACCTTC.

The CDR3 loop is CASSLGTGMTEKLFF. The CDR3 DNA reads as TGTGCCAGCAGCTTAGGGACAGGGATGACTGAAAAACTGTTTTTT. The chain has TRBV13 and TRBJ1-4, with 7 bases fitting TRBD1. CDR1 PRHDT and CDR2 FYEKMQ come from the germline V gene (reference sequence). With 0 bases clipped from V and 7 bases from J, the junction kept 5 bases outside the gene matches. The CDR3 sequence is 15 residues long.

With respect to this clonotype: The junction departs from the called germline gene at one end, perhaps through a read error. The CDR3 nucleotides read TGTGCCAGCAGACCGGGGGCCAGGGTCACAGATACGCGGTATTTT. Translated, it gives CASRPGARVTDTRYF. This chain joins TRBV6-5 and TRBJ2-3, with D possibly called TRBD1 or TRBD2 (6 bases each). Germline CDR1 reads MNHEY; CDR2 reads SVGAGI. There are 15 residues in the CDR3.

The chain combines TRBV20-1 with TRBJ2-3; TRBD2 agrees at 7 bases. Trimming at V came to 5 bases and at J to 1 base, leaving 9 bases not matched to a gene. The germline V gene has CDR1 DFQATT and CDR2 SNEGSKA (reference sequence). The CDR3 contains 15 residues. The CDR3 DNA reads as TGCAGTGCTGGGATTCCTAGCGGACGCACAGATACGCAGTATTTT. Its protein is CSAGIPSGRTDTQYF.

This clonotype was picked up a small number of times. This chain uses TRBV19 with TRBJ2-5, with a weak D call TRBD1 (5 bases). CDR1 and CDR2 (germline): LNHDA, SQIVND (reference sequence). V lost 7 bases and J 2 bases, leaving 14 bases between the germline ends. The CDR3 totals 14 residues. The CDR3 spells CASTNRPGQETQYF. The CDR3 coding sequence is TGTGCCAGTACCAACCGCCCAGGGCAAGAGACCCAGTACTTC.

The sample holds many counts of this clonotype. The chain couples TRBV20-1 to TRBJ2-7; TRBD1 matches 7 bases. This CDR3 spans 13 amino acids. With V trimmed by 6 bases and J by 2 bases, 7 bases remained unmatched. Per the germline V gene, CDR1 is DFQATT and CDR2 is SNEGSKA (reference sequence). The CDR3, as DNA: TGCAGTGCCTCTTTCGACAGGGCCTACGAGCAGTACTTC. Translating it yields CSASFDRAYEQYF.

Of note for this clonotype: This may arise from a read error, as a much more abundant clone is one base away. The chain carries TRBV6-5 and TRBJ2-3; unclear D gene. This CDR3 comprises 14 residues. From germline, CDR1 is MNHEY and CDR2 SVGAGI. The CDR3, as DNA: TGTGCCAGCAGCCTGCAGGTGGCTGCAGATGCGCAGTATTTT. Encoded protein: CASSLQVAADAQYF.

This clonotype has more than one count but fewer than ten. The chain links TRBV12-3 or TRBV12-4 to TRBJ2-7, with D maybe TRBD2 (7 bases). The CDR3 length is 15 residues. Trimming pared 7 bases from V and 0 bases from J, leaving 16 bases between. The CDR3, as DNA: TGTGCCAGCACCCCCCCGAGGGGGGGCTCCTACGAGCAGTACTTC. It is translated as CASTPPRGGSYEQYF.

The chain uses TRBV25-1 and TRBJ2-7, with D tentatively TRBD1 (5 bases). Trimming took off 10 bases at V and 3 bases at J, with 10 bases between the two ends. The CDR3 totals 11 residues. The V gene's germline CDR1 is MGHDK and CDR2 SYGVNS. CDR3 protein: CATPDSYEQYF. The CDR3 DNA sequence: TGTGCCACCCCAGACAGCTACGAGCAGTACTTC.

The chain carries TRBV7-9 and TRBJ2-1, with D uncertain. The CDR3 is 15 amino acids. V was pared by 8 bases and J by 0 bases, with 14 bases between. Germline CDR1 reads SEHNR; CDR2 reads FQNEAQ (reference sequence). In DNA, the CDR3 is TGTGCCAGCGGACCGACGATGCGCTCCTACAATGAGCAGTTCTTC. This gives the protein CASGPTMRSYNEQFF.